The source of this TCR beta chain is a study of control samples from healthy donors and cancer patients (dated by TCRdb to about 2020). Library construction relied on the immunoSEQ multiplex PCR assay. TCRdb mirrors the immuneACCESS table, restricted to in-frame sequences. Some clones are absent from its copies; in checked studies, under half trace to an unresolved V gene, and the reason for the others is unknown. In all, the sample holds 400,000 to 500,000 clones, and 75% to 95% of those were seen once. The ten largest clones add up to around 6.4% of the sample. V is clipped by 3 bases and J by 0 bases, and the sequence between their germline boundaries is 15 bases long. The CDR3 runs 17 amino acids, cysteine and phenylalanine included. Only the CDR3 part of the read is kept: 51 bases, read in frame from the first base. Looking up the germline V gene yields CDR1 MNHNS and CDR2 SASEGT. On this clone: It lacks a known antigen. Nothing much larger sits one base from this clone, and base qualities are not available.

The receptor chain draws on TRBV6-1 and TRBJ1-3, with TRBD1 tentatively as D gene (5 bases match). The sample was PBMCs. This TCR was recovered from a man aged 35 to 55 with head and neck cancer. The DNA sequence is as follows: TGTGCCAGCAGTGATCTTAGGGGACCCAGCTCTGGAAACACCATATATTTT. Its coded protein is CASSDLRGPSSGNTIYF.